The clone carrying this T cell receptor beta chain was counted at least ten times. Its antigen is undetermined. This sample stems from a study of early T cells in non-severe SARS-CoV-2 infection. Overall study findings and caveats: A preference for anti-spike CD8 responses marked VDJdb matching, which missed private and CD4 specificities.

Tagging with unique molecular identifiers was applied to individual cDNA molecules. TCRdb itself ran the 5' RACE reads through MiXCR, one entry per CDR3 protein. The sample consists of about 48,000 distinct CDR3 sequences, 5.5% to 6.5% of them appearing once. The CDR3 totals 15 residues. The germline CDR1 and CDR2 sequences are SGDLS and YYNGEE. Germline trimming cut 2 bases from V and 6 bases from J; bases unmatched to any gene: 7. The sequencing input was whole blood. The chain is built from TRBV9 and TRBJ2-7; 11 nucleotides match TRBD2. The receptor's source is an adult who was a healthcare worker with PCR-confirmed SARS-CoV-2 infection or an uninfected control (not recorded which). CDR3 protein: CASSVGSGGGPEQYF. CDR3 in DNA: TGTGCCAGCAGCGTCGGTAGCGGGGGGGGCCCCGAGCAGTACTTC. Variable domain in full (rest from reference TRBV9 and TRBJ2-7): DSGVTQTPKHLITATGQRVTLRCSPRSGDLSVYWYQQSLDQGLQFLIQYYNGEERAKGNILERFSAQQFPDLHSELNLSSLELGDSALYFCASSVGSGGGPEQYFGPGTRLTVT.